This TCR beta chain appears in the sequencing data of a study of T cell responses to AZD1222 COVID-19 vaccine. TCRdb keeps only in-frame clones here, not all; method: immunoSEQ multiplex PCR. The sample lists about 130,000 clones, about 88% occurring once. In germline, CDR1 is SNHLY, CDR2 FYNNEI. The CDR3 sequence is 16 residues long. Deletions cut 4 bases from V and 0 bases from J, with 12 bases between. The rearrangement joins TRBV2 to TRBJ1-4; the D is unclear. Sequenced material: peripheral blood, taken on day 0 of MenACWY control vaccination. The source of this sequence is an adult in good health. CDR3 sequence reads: CASSVETTATNEKLFF. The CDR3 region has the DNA TGTGCCAGCAGTGTAGAAACCACTGCAACTAATGAAAAACTGTTTTTT.